This is a list of T cell receptor beta chains from one sample in a study of human T cells and chemical hapten exposure. TCRdb re-called the RACE reads with MiXCR, one entry per CDR3 protein. The repertoire consists of tens of thousands of distinct CDR3 sequences, with 8% to 10% occurring once and the leading ten covering around 10%. Specimen: whole blood, collected in connection with sensitization to the hapten diphenylcyclopropenone (DPC). Every receptor here comes from a man aged 35-49 years with alopecia areata. Some clones in this sample may be carry-over from other donors' samples. Each CDR3 is given with its conserved first and last residue. The D gene is left open where the match is weak. Only some rows state a clone size, as once, few, many or a class for expanded clones.

many,NA,TRBJ2-3,TRBV6-5,TGTGCCAGCAGAGCGACCCCCGCCGGCACAGATACGCAGTATTTT,CASRATPAGTDTQYF
NA,NA,TRBJ1-5,TRBV28,TGTGCCGTCACACCGGGACCCGGACCCGGTCAGCCCCAGCATTTT,CAVTPGPGPGQPQHF
NA,NA,TRBJ2-4,TRBV6-1,TGTGCCAGCAGGGTCACAGGGACCCCGACGGACATTCAGTACTTC,CASRVTGTPTDIQYF
few,NA,TRBJ2-3,TRBV30,TGTGCCTGGAGTCTGATGGGTCCCCTTTTCACAGATACGCAGTATTTT,CAWSLMGPLFTDTQYF
NA,NA,TRBJ2-3,TRBV6-2/TRBV6-3,TGTGCCAGCAGTCACCCGGGCTCACCAACAGATACGCAGTATTTT,CASSHPGSPTDTQYF
NA,TRBD2,TRBJ2-3,TRBV3-1,TGTGCCAGCAGCCACCGGGAGGACACAGATACGCAGTATTTT,CASSHREDTDTQYF
NA,NA,TRBJ1-1,TRBV28,TGTGCCAGCAGTGGGGGGCAGCTGCAAGCTTTCTTT,CASSGGQLQAFF
many,NA,TRBJ2-1,TRBV5-1,TGCGCCAGCAGCTTGGGACCCGAAGGTATTGAGCAGTTCTTC,CASSLGPEGIEQFF
many,NA,TRBJ2-5,TRBV27,TGTGCCAGCAGTCGGGACACCCAAGAGACCCAGTACTTC,CASSRDTQETQYF
few,TRBD1,TRBJ1-2,TRBV7-2,TGTGCCAGCAGCTTAATGTTAACGGGACAGGGGAGCAATGGCTACACCTTC,CASSLMLTGQGSNGYTF
many,TRBD2,TRBJ2-3,TRBV6-2/TRBV6-3,TGTGCCAGCAGCTTCAATAGCGGGAGGGCCACAGATACGCAGTATTTT,CASSFNSGRATDTQYF
many,NA,TRBJ2-3,TRBV7-9,TGTGCCAGCAGCTCCAGGGGTCCGGATACGCAGTATTTT,CASSSRGPDTQYF
few,NA,TRBJ2-2,TRBV20-1,TGCAGTGCTCCGGACAGTCCCGGGGAGCTGTTTTTT,CSAPDSPGELFF
many,TRBD2,TRBJ2-7,TRBV27,TGTGCCAGCAGTTTACTAAACGGGAGGGGGGCCGAGCAGTACTTC,CASSLLNGRGAEQYF
many,TRBD1,TRBJ1-1,TRBV14,TGTGCCACCAAACCACAGGGGGCAGGGACTGAAGCTTTCTTT,CATKPQGAGTEAFF
many,NA,TRBJ1-2,TRBV20-1,TGCAGTGCTAGTAACCCTTCAGGCTATGGCTACACCTTC,CSASNPSGYGYTF
NA,NA,TRBJ2-1,TRBV7-6,TGTGCCAGCAGCTTGGGCGGGATGGGGAGTGAGCAGTTCTTC,CASSLGGMGSEQFF
many,NA,TRBJ2-1,TRBV21-1,TGTGCCAGCAGCAAACTTAGCCGCAATGAGCAGTTCTTC,CASSKLSRNEQFF
NA,TRBD1,TRBJ1-2,TRBV7-2,TGTGCCAGCAGCTCGGACAGGTTCTATGGCTACACCTTC,CASSSDRFYGYTF
few,NA,TRBJ1-5,TRBV2,TGTGCCAGCAGTGAATGGGTTAGTCAGCCCCAGCATTTT,CASSEWVSQPQHF
NA,NA,TRBJ1-6,TRBV9,TGTGCCAGCAGCGTAGGCGGCACCCCCCTCCACTTT,CASSVGGTPLHF
few,NA,TRBJ2-1,TRBV6-2/TRBV6-3,TGTGCCAGCAGTTATGACAGCCACAATGAGCAGTTCTTC,CASSYDSHNEQFF
NA,NA,TRBJ1-5,TRBV28,TGTGCCAGCAGTCCCGGGCCCCCTAGACAGCCCCAGCATTTT,CASSPGPPRQPQHF
NA,TRBD2,TRBJ2-3,TRBV18,TGTGCCAGCTCACGTGAGGCGGGAGGGCGCACAGATACGCAGTATTTT,CASSREAGGRTDTQYF
many,NA,TRBJ2-3,TRBV7-8,TGTGCCAGCAGCTTAGATTACGGAACAGATACGCAGTATTTT,CASSLDYGTDTQYF
many,TRBD2,TRBJ2-5,TRBV11-1,TGTGCCAGCAGCTTGCTAGCGGAAGAGACCCAGTACTTC,CASSLLAEETQYF
many,NA,TRBJ2-6,TRBV5-1,TGCGCCAGCAGCTTTGTAGGGACTGGGGCCAACGTCCTGACTTTC,CASSFVGTGANVLTF
few,TRBD1,TRBJ2-7,TRBV5-1,TGCGCCAGCAGCTTACAGGGGGGCTCCTACGAGCAGTACTTC,CASSLQGGSYEQYF
many,NA,TRBJ2-6,TRBV5-1,TGCGCCAGCAGCTTGGGTGTTGTGGGGGCCAACGTCCTGACTTTC,CASSLGVVGANVLTF
few,NA,TRBJ2-5,TRBV20-1,TGCAGTGCTAGTCCCGGCACAGCTCAAGAGACCCAGTACTTC,CSASPGTAQETQYF
NA,NA,TRBJ2-5,TRBV12-3/TRBV12-4,TGTGCCAGCAGTTTCCTGTCATTGGAGACCCAGTACTTC,CASSFLSLETQYF
NA,TRBD2,TRBJ2-4,TRBV3-1,TGTGCCAGCAGCCCCCCAGGACTAGCGGCGAACATTCAGTACTTC,CASSPPGLAANIQYF
many,TRBD2,TRBJ2-1,TRBV20-1,TGCAGTGCTAGAGACTCCGCTAGCGGGAGGGCTGTAGGGAATGAGCAGTTCTTC,CSARDSASGRAVGNEQFF
few,NA,TRBJ1-1,TRBV5-1,TGCGCCAGCAGCTTGCAGGGGATGAACACTGAAGCTTTCTTT,CASSLQGMNTEAFF
many,NA,TRBJ1-1,TRBV27,TGTGCCAGCAGGTTAGACGGCCAAAAAACTGAAGCTTTCTTT,CASRLDGQKTEAFF
NA,TRBD2,TRBJ2-3,TRBV3-1,TGTGCCAGCAGCTTTAGGACTAGCGGGAGTTGGGATACGCAGTATTTT,CASSFRTSGSWDTQYF
few,NA,TRBJ2-7,TRBV12-3/TRBV12-4,TGTGCCAGCAGTCTTTCTAGTGTTGAGCAGTACTTC,CASSLSSVEQYF
NA,NA,TRBJ2-3,TRBV6-5,TGTGCCAGCAGTTACAGGGGCCCTCCAGATACGCAGTATTTT,CASSYRGPPDTQYF
few,TRBD2,TRBJ2-1,TRBV5-8,TGTGCCAGCAGCTCTAGCGGGATCTCCTACAATGAGCAGTTCTTC,CASSSSGISYNEQFF
many,NA,TRBJ2-5,TRBV4-3,TGCGCCAGCAGCCAAGATTTCGGGGGAGAGACCCAGTACTTC,CASSQDFGGETQYF
few,NA,TRBJ2-5,TRBV7-9,TGTGCCAGCAGCTTAGGAGGAAGACAAGAGACCCAGTACTTC,CASSLGGRQETQYF
few,NA,TRBJ1-1,TRBV29-1,TGCAGCGTCCCCTCAGGGAGCTGGCCCACTGAAGCTTTCTTT,CSVPSGSWPTEAFF
NA,NA,TRBJ2-3,TRBV27,TGTGCCAGCAGTCCTTGGGGGGATAGCACAGATACGCAGTATTTT,CASSPWGDSTDTQYF
NA,TRBD1,TRBJ2-1,TRBV28,TGTGCCAGCAGTCAGAGACAGGGACCCATATGGGATCTCGATGAGCAGTTCTTC,CASSQRQGPIWDLDEQFF
few,NA,TRBJ2-1,TRBV19,TGTGCCAGTAGTCGGGACCCTTTCAATGAGCAGTTCTTC,CASSRDPFNEQFF
many,TRBD2,TRBJ2-1,TRBV7-9,TGTGCCAGCAGCCCGGGTGCGGGGGATGAGCAGTTCTTC,CASSPGAGDEQFF
many,TRBD2,TRBJ2-2,TRBV9,TGTGCCAGCCAAGCGGGAGGCGGGGAGCTGTTTTTT,CASQAGGGELFF
NA,TRBD2,TRBJ2-7,TRBV4-2,TGTGCCAGCAGCCCCCTAATGGTAGCGGGAGCTGGAGGGTACGAGCAGTACTTC,CASSPLMVAGAGGYEQYF